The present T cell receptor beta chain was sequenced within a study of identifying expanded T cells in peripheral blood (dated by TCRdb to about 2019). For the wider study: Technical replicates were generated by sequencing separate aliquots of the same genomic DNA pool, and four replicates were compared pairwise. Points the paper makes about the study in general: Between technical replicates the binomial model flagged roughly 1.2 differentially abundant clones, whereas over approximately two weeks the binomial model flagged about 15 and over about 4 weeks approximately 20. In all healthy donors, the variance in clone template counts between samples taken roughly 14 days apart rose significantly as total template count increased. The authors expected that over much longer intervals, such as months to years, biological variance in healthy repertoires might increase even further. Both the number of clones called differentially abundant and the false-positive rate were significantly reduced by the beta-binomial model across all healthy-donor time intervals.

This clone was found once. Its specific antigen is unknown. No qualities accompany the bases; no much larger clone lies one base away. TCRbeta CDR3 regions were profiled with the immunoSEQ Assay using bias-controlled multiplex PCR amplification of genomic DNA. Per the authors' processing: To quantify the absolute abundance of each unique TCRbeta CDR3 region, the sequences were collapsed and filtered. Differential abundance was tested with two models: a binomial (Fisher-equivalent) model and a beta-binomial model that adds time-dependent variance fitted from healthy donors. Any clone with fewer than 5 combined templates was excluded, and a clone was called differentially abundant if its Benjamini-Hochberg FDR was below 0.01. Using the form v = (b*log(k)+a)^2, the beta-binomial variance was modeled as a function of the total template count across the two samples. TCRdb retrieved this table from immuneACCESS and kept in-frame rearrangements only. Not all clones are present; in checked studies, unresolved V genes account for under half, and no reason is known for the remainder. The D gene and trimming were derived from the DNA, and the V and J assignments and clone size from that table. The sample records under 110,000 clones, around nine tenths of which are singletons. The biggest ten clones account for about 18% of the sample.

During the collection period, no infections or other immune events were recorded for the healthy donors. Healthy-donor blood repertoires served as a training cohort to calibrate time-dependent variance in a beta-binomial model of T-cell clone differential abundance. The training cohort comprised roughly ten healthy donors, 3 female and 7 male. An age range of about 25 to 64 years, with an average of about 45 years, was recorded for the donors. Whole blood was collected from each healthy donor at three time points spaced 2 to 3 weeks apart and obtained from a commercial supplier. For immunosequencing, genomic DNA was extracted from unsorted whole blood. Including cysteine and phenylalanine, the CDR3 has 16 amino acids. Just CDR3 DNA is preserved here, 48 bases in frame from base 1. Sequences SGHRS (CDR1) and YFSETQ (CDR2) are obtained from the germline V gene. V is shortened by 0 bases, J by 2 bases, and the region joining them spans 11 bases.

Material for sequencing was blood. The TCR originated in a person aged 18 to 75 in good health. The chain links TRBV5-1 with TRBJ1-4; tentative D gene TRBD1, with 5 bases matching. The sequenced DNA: TGCGCCAGCAGCTTGGCCGCAGGGACCACTAATGAAAAACTGTTTTTT. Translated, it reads CASSLAAGTTNEKLFF.